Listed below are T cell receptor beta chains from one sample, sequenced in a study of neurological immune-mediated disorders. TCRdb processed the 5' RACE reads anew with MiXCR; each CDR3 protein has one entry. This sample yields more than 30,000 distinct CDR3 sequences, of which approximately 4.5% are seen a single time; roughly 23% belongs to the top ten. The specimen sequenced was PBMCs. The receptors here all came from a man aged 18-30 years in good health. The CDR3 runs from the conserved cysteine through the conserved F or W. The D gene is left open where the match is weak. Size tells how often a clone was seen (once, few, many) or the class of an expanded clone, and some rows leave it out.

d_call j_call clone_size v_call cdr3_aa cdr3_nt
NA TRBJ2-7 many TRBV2 CASSEGGLFAYEQYF TGTGCCAGCAGTGAAGGGGGGCTCTTTGCCTACGAGCAGTACTTC
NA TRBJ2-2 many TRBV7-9 CASSLMTGELFF TGTGCCAGCAGCTTGATGACAGGGGAGCTGTTTTTT
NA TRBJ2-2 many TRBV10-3 CAISGSRGADTGELFF TGTGCCATCTCTGGTTCGAGAGGGGCCGACACCGGGGAGCTGTTTTTT
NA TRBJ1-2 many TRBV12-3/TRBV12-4 CASSFGTGLLGGYTF TGTGCCAGCAGTTTCGGGACGGGGCTCCTTGGTGGCTACACCTTC
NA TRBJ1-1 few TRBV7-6 CASSSSPVEAFF TGTGCCAGCAGCTCATCACCGGTTGAAGCTTTCTTT
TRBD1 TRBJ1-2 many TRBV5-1 CASSLAGQGYYGYTF TGCGCCAGCAGCTTGGCAGGACAGGGGTACTATGGCTACACCTTC
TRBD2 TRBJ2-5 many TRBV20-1 CSAMSGGIKETQYF TGCAGTGCTATGAGCGGGGGGATAAAAGAGACCCAGTACTTC
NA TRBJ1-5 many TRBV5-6 CASSLASDQPQHF TGTGCCAGCAGCTTGGCTTCGGATCAGCCCCAGCATTTT
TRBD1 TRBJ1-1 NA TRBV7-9 CASSRQGVNTEAFF TGTGCCAGCAGCCGACAGGGGGTTAACACTGAAGCTTTCTTT
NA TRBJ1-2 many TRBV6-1 CASSEGWGRRGIYGYTF TGTGCCAGCAGTGAAGGGTGGGGCCGTCGGGGGATCTATGGCTACACCTTC
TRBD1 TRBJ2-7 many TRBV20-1 CSASPQTDRATSYEQYF TGCAGTGCTAGTCCCCAAACCGACAGGGCTACCTCCTACGAGCAGTACTTC
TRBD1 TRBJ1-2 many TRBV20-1 CSACGQGPCTF TGCAGTGCTTGTGGACAGGGACCTTGCACCTTC
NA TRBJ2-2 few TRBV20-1 CSARTPGELFF TGCAGTGCTAGAACCCCCGGGGAGCTGTTTTTT
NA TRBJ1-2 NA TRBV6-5 CASGFGGDGYTF TGTGCCAGCGGATTCGGTGGGGATGGCTACACCTTC
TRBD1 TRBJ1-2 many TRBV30 CAWSVLTGMANYGYTF TGTGCCTGGAGTGTCCTGACAGGGATGGCTAACTATGGCTACACCTTC
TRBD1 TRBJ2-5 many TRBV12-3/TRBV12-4 CASSSAQGQETQYF TGTGCCAGCAGCTCGGCACAGGGGCAAGAGACCCAGTACTTC
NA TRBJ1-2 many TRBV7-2 CATYSARGNGYTF TGTGCCACTTACAGCGCCCGAGGTAATGGCTACACCTTC
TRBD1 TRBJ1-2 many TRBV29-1 CSVLDREGGYTF TGCAGCGTTTTGGACAGGGAAGGCGGCTACACCTTC
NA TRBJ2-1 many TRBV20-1 CSASSVYNEQFF TGCAGTGCTAGCTCTGTATACAATGAGCAGTTCTTC
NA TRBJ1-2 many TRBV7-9 CASSKGGTYGYTF TGTGCCAGCAGCAAAGGGGGGACCTATGGCTACACCTTC
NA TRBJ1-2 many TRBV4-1 CASSQDIPGYGYTF TGCGCCAGCAGCCAAGACATTCCGGGCTATGGCTACACCTTC
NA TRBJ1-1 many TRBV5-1 CASSLGGDTEAFF TGCGCCAGCAGCTTGGGGGGGGACACTGAAGCTTTCTTT
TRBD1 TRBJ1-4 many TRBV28 CASSHSGTGGEKLFF TGTGCCAGCAGTCACTCCGGGACAGGGGGTGAAAAACTGTTTTTT
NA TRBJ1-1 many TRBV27 CASSSPGRENTEAFF TGTGCCAGCAGTTCCCCGGGACGGGAGAACACTGAAGCTTTCTTT
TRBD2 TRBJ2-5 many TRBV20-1 CSVARGGVETQYF TGCAGTGTTGCGCGGGGGGGCGTCGAGACCCAGTACTTC
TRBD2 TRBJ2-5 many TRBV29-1 CSVELAGPETQYF TGCAGCGTTGAACTAGCGGGGCCAGAGACCCAGTACTTC
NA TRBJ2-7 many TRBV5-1 CASSLARHQGSYEQYF TGCGCCAGCAGCTTGGCCAGGCACCAGGGGTCCTACGAGCAGTACTTC
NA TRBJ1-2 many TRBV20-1 CSAPGGGYTF TGCAGTGCTCCCGGGGGAGGCTACACCTTC
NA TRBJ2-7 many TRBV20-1 CSAKIPPRGRMGEQYF TGCAGTGCAAAAATTCCACCGCGGGGGCGGATGGGGGAGCAGTACTTC
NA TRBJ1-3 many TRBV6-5 CASSYSRVIQISGNTIYF TGTGCCAGCAGCTACTCACGAGTAATACAGATCTCTGGAAACACCATATATTTT
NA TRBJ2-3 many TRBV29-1 CSVPSRRVSTDTQYF TGCAGCGTTCCCTCTCGGAGGGTTAGCACAGATACGCAGTATTTT
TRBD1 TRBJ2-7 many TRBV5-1 CASSLGQGAMDEQYF TGCGCCAGCAGCTTGGGACAGGGGGCTATGGACGAGCAGTACTTC
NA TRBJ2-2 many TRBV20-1 CSARAPAGQTGELFF TGCAGTGCTAGAGCCCCCGCCGGACAGACCGGGGAGCTGTTTTTT
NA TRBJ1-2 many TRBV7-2 CASSFRRINYGYTF TGTGCCAGCAGCTTCCGGCGGATTAACTATGGCTACACCTTC
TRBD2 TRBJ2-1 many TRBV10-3 CAISESPTSSGGVREQFF TGTGCCATCAGTGAGTCCCCAACCTCTAGCGGGGGGGTTCGAGAGCAGTTCTTC
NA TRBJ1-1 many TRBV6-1 CASSEEWQLNTEAFF TGTGCCAGCAGTGAAGAATGGCAGCTGAACACTGAAGCTTTCTTT
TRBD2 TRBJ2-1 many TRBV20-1 CSATRGGPWNEQFF TGCAGTGCGACGCGGGGGGGCCCGTGGAATGAGCAGTTCTTC
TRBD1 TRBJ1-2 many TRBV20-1 CSATRDRPRANYGYTF TGCAGTGCCACCCGGGACAGGCCCCGAGCTAACTATGGCTACACCTTC
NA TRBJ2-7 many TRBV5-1 CASSLQGGNEQYF TGCGCCAGCAGCTTGCAGGGAGGTAACGAGCAGTACTTC
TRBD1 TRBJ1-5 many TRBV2 CASRRDRGLAQPQHF TGTGCCAGCAGGAGGGACAGGGGGCTTGCTCAGCCCCAGCATTTT
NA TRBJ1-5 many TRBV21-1 CASPPGLGPQHF TGTGCCAGCCCTCCTGGATTGGGGCCCCAGCATTTT
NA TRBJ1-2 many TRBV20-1 CSARPVGDLHGYTF TGCAGTGCTAGGCCAGTAGGGGACCTACATGGCTACACCTTC
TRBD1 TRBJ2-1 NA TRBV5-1 CASSLTGQGPNEQFF TGCGCCAGCAGCTTGACTGGACAGGGTCCGAATGAGCAGTTCTTC
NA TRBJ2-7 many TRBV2 CASSEGNRVYEQYF TGTGCCAGCAGTGAAGGGAACAGGGTGTACGAGCAGTACTTC
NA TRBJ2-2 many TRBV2 CASRNRFAGELFF TGTGCCAGCAGGAACAGGTTCGCCGGGGAGCTGTTTTTT
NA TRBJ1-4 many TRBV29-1 CSVEGSTNEKLFF TGCAGCGTTGAAGGTTCAACTAATGAAAAACTGTTTTTT